This TCR beta chain stems from a study of cytomegalovirus exposure and HLA in healthy donors. Points from the study as a whole: Earlier analysis found most TCR beta V segments productive about 90% or about 30% of the time. Common viral pathogens seemed, in a later analysis, to connect with several of the most significant clusters. Cytomegalovirus-associated TCR beta chains were listed, numbering roughly 150.

The primer mix had 60 Vbeta and 13 Jbeta primers. Sequenced by immunoSEQ multiplex PCR; TCRdb stores in-frame clones only, minus some. The sample contains over 75,000 clones, approximately 84% of which appear only once. A word on this clone: Its antigen remains unknown.

CDR3 length: 15 amino acids. Germline-derived CDR1 and CDR2 are PRHDT and FYEKMQ (reference sequence). Between the trimmed V and J ends, which lost 0 bases and 5 bases, there was a span of 14 bases. The chain is built from TRBV13 and TRBJ2-7; D might be TRBD2 (5 bases). The origin of this receptor is a woman aged 18-30 years in good health and CMV-seropositive. The sequenced sample was PBMCs. As DNA, the CDR3 is TGTGCCAGCAGCTTAGGCCGTCTAGCAGCCAACGAGCAGTACTTC. The encoded protein is CASSLGRLAANEQYF.